The rows below give T cell receptor beta chains drawn from one sample of a study of T cells in Graves' hyperthyroidism and ophthalmopathy. TCRdb called the multiplex PCR reads again in MiXCR, with one record for every CDR3 protein. The repertoire includes a few hundred thousand distinct CDR3 sequences, roughly a sixth of them detected once, and around 3.5% sits in the top ten. Specimen: blood. The source of these receptors is a woman aged 40 to 50 with Graves' ophthalmopathy. Each CDR3 is given with its conserved first and last residue. The D gene is left open where the match is weak. Clone size appears in some rows only: once, few, many, or a class for an expanded clone.

clone size: many; J gene: TRBJ2-1; V gene: TRBV9; D gene: TRBD2; CDR3 DNA: TGTGCCAGCAGCCCCGGTGCTAGCGGCTACAATGAGCAGTTCTTC; CDR3 protein: CASSPGASGYNEQFF
clone size: -; J gene: TRBJ2-1; V gene: TRBV2; D gene: TRBD2; CDR3 DNA: TGTGCCACCGGGACTAGCGGGATCTATGAGCAGTTCTTC; CDR3 protein: CATGTSGIYEQFF
clone size: many; J gene: TRBJ2-7; V gene: TRBV28; D gene: -; CDR3 DNA: TGTGCCAGCAGTTTTTCTCGACGCATACCCTACGAGCAGTACTTC; CDR3 protein: CASSFSRRIPYEQYF
clone size: many; J gene: TRBJ2-2; V gene: TRBV28; D gene: -; CDR3 DNA: TGTGCCAGCAGTTTGGAGGGGACGAACACCGGGGAGCTGTTTTTT; CDR3 protein: CASSLEGTNTGELFF
clone size: few; J gene: TRBJ2-2; V gene: TRBV5-1; D gene: -; CDR3 DNA: TGCGCCAGCAGCCCGGCGACCCCGAACACCGGGGAGCTGTTTTTT; CDR3 protein: CASSPATPNTGELFF
clone size: many; J gene: TRBJ1-2; V gene: TRBV29-1; D gene: TRBD1; CDR3 DNA: TGCAGCGTTGAAGACTACAGGGGCGGTGGCTACACCTTC; CDR3 protein: CSVEDYRGGGYTF
clone size: -; J gene: TRBJ2-3; V gene: TRBV3-1; D gene: TRBD2; CDR3 DNA: TGTGCCAGGAGCCAACAGCGGGAGAAAGATACGCAGTATTTT; CDR3 protein: CARSQQREKDTQYF
clone size: -; J gene: TRBJ1-1; V gene: TRBV3-1; D gene: -; CDR3 DNA: TGTGCCAGCAGCCAAGCGTGGGACACTGAAGCTTTCTTT; CDR3 protein: CASSQAWDTEAFF
clone size: -; J gene: TRBJ1-1; V gene: TRBV12-3/TRBV12-4; D gene: -; CDR3 DNA: TGTGCCAGCAGTTCGGGTCAGACAGTCCCTGATGAAGCTTTCTTT; CDR3 protein: CASSSGQTVPDEAFF
clone size: few; J gene: TRBJ2-2; V gene: TRBV20-1; D gene: -; CDR3 DNA: TGCAGTGCTAGAGACGGATCTTGGGCGCGGGAGCTGTTTTTT; CDR3 protein: CSARDGSWARELFF
clone size: few; J gene: TRBJ2-7; V gene: TRBV4-2; D gene: -; CDR3 DNA: TGTGCCAGCAGCCAAGGGGACTCGACAAACTACGAGCAGTACTTC; CDR3 protein: CASSQGDSTNYEQYF
clone size: -; J gene: TRBJ1-6; V gene: TRBV6-1; D gene: -; CDR3 DNA: TGTGCCAGCAGCCCAACCAGGGAGGGGTCACCCCTCCACTTT; CDR3 protein: CASSPTREGSPLHF
clone size: few; J gene: TRBJ1-3; V gene: TRBV11-2; D gene: -; CDR3 DNA: TGTGCCAGCAGCCCCGGACAGCTGGCGGGAAACACCATATATTTT; CDR3 protein: CASSPGQLAGNTIYF
clone size: many; J gene: TRBJ2-3; V gene: TRBV11-2; D gene: TRBD1; CDR3 DNA: TGTGCCAGCAGGGCACAGGGGACCGATACGCAGTATTTT; CDR3 protein: CASRAQGTDTQYF
clone size: -; J gene: TRBJ1-1; V gene: TRBV10-3; D gene: -; CDR3 DNA: TGTGCCATCAGTGAGTCCGGGACGGACAACACTGAAGCTTTCTTT; CDR3 protein: CAISESGTDNTEAFF
clone size: many; J gene: TRBJ1-4; V gene: TRBV28; D gene: -; CDR3 DNA: TGTGCCAGCAGTCCACCAGGAGGAGAAACTGAAAAACTGTTTTTT; CDR3 protein: CASSPPGGETEKLFF
clone size: -; J gene: TRBJ2-5; V gene: TRBV29-1; D gene: -; CDR3 DNA: TGCAGCGTTGAAGAGACGGGGGCCTGGGAGACCCAGTACTTC; CDR3 protein: CSVEETGAWETQYF
clone size: many; J gene: TRBJ2-1; V gene: TRBV7-8; D gene: -; CDR3 DNA: TGTGCCAGCAGCTCAGACCGGTCGGTCAATGAGCAGTTCTTC; CDR3 protein: CASSSDRSVNEQFF
clone size: many; J gene: TRBJ2-1; V gene: TRBV29-1; D gene: TRBD1; CDR3 DNA: TGCAGCGTTCCTAAGGGGGCTACCTACAGTGAGCAGTTCTTC; CDR3 protein: CSVPKGATYSEQFF
clone size: many; J gene: TRBJ2-7; V gene: TRBV29-1; D gene: TRBD2; CDR3 DNA: TGCAGCGTGACGGGGGGGGGCCGCGAGCAGTACTTC; CDR3 protein: CSVTGGGREQYF
clone size: -; J gene: TRBJ2-7; V gene: TRBV30; D gene: TRBD2; CDR3 DNA: TGTGCCTGGAGTGTGGGGACTAGCGGGACTCCCCGCTACGAGCAGTACTTC; CDR3 protein: CAWSVGTSGTPRYEQYF
clone size: many; J gene: TRBJ1-1; V gene: TRBV29-1; D gene: -; CDR3 DNA: TGCAGCCACAGAAGGGGTAAGAACACTGAAGCTTTCTTT; CDR3 protein: CSHRRGKNTEAFF
clone size: -; J gene: TRBJ2-7; V gene: TRBV20-1; D gene: -; CDR3 DNA: TGCAGTGCTAGCGGGGTGAGGATCTACGAGCAGTACTTC; CDR3 protein: CSASGVRIYEQYF
clone size: -; J gene: TRBJ2-1; V gene: TRBV20-1; D gene: TRBD1; CDR3 DNA: TGCAGTGCTCTCGGAGGGACAGGGGAGCAGTTCTTC; CDR3 protein: CSALGGTGEQFF
clone size: -; J gene: TRBJ2-3; V gene: TRBV19; D gene: TRBD2; CDR3 DNA: TGTGCCAGTAAGAAAGCGGGGGGGCCTAATACGCAGTATTTT; CDR3 protein: CASKKAGGPNTQYF
clone size: -; J gene: TRBJ1-1; V gene: TRBV7-9; D gene: -; CDR3 DNA: TGTGCCAGCAGCTTATCTCAATCCTTGATCAGGGGTGAAGGGGCTTTCTTT; CDR3 protein: CASSLSQSLIRGEGAFF
clone size: many; J gene: TRBJ2-3; V gene: TRBV18; D gene: -; CDR3 DNA: TGTGCCAGCTCACCCTCTCCAGTCTCCTTCACAGATACGCAGTATTTT; CDR3 protein: CASSPSPVSFTDTQYF
clone size: -; J gene: TRBJ2-1; V gene: TRBV20-1; D gene: -; CDR3 DNA: TGCAGTGCTAGCGGGGGTCCCGGTAATGAGCAGTTCTTC; CDR3 protein: CSASGGPGNEQFF
clone size: -; J gene: TRBJ2-5; V gene: TRBV19; D gene: -; CDR3 DNA: TGTGCCACCTCGCCCCTACCCGGCAGGGCCGGTGAGACCCAGTACTTC; CDR3 protein: CATSPLPGRAGETQYF
clone size: few; J gene: TRBJ2-3; V gene: TRBV14; D gene: -; CDR3 DNA: TGTGCCAGCAGCCAAGAAGGTGGATTCAAGGGAACAGATACGCAGTATTTT; CDR3 protein: CASSQEGGFKGTDTQYF
clone size: -; J gene: TRBJ2-2; V gene: TRBV28; D gene: TRBD1; CDR3 DNA: TGTGCCAGCAACCTCGGGACAGGGGTGGCCGGGGAGCTGTTTTTT; CDR3 protein: CASNLGTGVAGELFF
clone size: many; J gene: TRBJ2-5; V gene: TRBV2; D gene: -; CDR3 DNA: TGTGCCAGCAGTGCCAGGGCAGGGGTAGAGACCCAGTACTTC; CDR3 protein: CASSARAGVETQYF
clone size: few; J gene: TRBJ2-5; V gene: TRBV9; D gene: -; CDR3 DNA: TGTGCCAGCAGCGTAATGAAGGGGCACCCACAAGAGACCCAGTACTTC; CDR3 protein: CASSVMKGHPQETQYF
clone size: many; J gene: TRBJ2-1; V gene: TRBV12-3/TRBV12-4; D gene: TRBD1; CDR3 DNA: TGTGCCAGCAGTTTTGGACAGGGGCTCTACAATGAGCAGTTCTTC; CDR3 protein: CASSFGQGLYNEQFF
clone size: many; J gene: TRBJ2-1; V gene: TRBV5-1; D gene: -; CDR3 DNA: TGCGCCAGCAGCTTGACAGTCAATGAGCAGTTCTTC; CDR3 protein: CASSLTVNEQFF
clone size: -; J gene: TRBJ2-3; V gene: TRBV18; D gene: TRBD2; CDR3 DNA: TGTGCCAGCTCACCTAAGGGACTAGCGGGACACACAGATACGCAGTATTTT; CDR3 protein: CASSPKGLAGHTDTQYF
clone size: -; J gene: TRBJ2-5; V gene: TRBV2; D gene: -; CDR3 DNA: TGTGCCAGCAGTATGGTGATCCAAGAGACCCAGTGCTTC; CDR3 protein: CASSMVIQETQCF
clone size: many; J gene: TRBJ2-1; V gene: TRBV30; D gene: -; CDR3 DNA: TGTGCCTGGAGTGTAGGGCGGGTTGAGCAGTTCTTC; CDR3 protein: CAWSVGRVEQFF